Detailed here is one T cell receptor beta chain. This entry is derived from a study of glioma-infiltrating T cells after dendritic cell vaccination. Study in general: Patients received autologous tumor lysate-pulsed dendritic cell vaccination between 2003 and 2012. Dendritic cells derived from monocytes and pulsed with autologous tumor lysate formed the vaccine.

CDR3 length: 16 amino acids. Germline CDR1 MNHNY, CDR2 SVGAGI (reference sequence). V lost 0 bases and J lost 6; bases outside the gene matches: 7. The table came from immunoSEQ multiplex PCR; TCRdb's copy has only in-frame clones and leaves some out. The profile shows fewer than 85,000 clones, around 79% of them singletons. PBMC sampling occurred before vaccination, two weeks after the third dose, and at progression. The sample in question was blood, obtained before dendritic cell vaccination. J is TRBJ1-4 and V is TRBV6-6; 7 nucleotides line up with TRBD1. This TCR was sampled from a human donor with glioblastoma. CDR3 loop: CASSYSMPGTDEKLFF. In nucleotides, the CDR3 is TGTGCCAGCAGTTACTCAATGCCCGGGACAGATGAAAAACTGTTTTTT.